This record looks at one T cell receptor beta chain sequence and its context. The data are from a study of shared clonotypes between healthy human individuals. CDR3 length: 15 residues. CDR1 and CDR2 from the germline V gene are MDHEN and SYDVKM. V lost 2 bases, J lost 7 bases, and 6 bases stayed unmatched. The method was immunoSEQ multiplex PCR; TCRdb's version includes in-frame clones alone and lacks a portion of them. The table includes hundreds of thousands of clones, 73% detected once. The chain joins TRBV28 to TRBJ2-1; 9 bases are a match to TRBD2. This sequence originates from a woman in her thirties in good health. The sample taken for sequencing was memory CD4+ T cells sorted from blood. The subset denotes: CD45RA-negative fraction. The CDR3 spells CASSLGGRAGNEQFF. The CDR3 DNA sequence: TGTGCCAGCAGTTTAGGCGGGAGGGCCGGGAATGAGCAGTTCTTC.